The 4 T cell receptor beta chains given below trace back to one sample, sequenced in a study of T cells after yellow fever vaccination. TCRdb passed the 5' RACE reads through MiXCR, listing each CDR3 protein once. The table includes about 400,000 distinct CDR3 sequences, 11% detected once. Sequencing was performed on PBMCs, taken on the day of the first yellow fever vaccination. The receptors here all came from a man aged 18 to 29 who received the YFV17D yellow fever vaccine.

This clonotype was detected a few times. The V and J genes are TRBV7-9 and TRBJ1-1; a weak D match, TRBD1 (6 bases). Trimming stripped 5 bases from V and 4 bases from J, with 20 bases between. Germline CDR1 and CDR2: SEHNR and FQNEAQ (reference sequence). CDR3 length: 16 residues. CDR3 nucleotide sequence: TGTGCCAGCAGCCAGCTCGAACGGGGCAGGGGCACTGAAGCTTTCTTT. Translated, it gives CASSQLERGRGTEAFF.

The chain's CDR3 is CASSQDRWFQETQYF. Written as DNA, the CDR3 is TGCGCCAGCAGCCAAGATCGATGGTTCCAAGAGACCCAGTACTTC. V usage is TRBV4-3 and J usage is TRBJ2-5; no reliable D call. CDR3 length: 15 residues. V lost 0 bases, J lost 1 base, and 9 bases lay in between. CDR1 is LGHNA and CDR2 is YSLEER in the germline V gene.

This clonotype was seen a handful of times. J is TRBJ2-1 and V is TRBV7-2; 11 nucleotides agree with TRBD1. This CDR3 spans 15 amino acids. Germline values: CDR1 SGHTA, CDR2 FQGNSA. Trimming removed 5 bases from V and 8 bases from J; junction bases left unmatched: 8. For the CDR3, the DNA is TGTGCCAGCAGCAGGACAGGGGGCACGGGCGATGAGCAGTTCTTC. Encoded protein: CASSRTGGTGDEQFF.

This clonotype was observed at least ten times. The rearrangement links TRBV7-6 to TRBJ2-3; no definite D call. This CDR3 contains 14 residues. V dropped 5 bases and J dropped 3 bases, with 12 bases sitting between them. Per the germline V gene, CDR1 is SGHVS and CDR2 is FNYEAQ. This CDR3 reads CASSPPSQTDTQYF. For the CDR3, the DNA is TGTGCCAGCAGCCCCCCGTCCCAGACAGATACGCAGTATTTT.